The rows below give T cell receptor beta chains drawn from one sample of a study of blood T cells in healthy people across ages. In TCRdb, the 5' RACE reads were re-called with MiXCR into one record per CDR3 protein. The sample consists of approximately 780,000 distinct CDR3 sequences, more than 25% of them appearing once. Separately, the same data were catalogued under a study of T cells of mothers and their children.

Material: blood. The receptors shown here come from a boy younger than 18 in good health. CDR3s leave out the opening cysteine and the closing phenylalanine or tryptophan. The order of the fields is J gene, V gene, CDR3 protein.

j_gene: TRBJ1-4
v_gene: TRBV28
CDR3aa: ASSSPGTGNEKLF

j_gene: TRBJ1-2
v_gene: TRBV6-5
CDR3aa: ASSYGGQPRGYGYT

j_gene: TRBJ1-1
v_gene: TRBV6-6
CDR3aa: ASTHDGYTEAF

j_gene: TRBJ2-2
v_gene: TRBV12-3/TRBV12-4
CDR3aa: ASSFNSGTGVAGELF

j_gene: .
v_gene: TRBV9
CDR3aa: ASSVGVGGPFREQF

j_gene: TRBJ1-1
v_gene: TRBV7-3
CDR3aa: ASSPTGATTEAF

j_gene: TRBJ2-1
v_gene: TRBV7-8
CDR3aa: ASSFAGAGLSYNEQF

j_gene: .
v_gene: TRBV10-3
CDR3aa: AIGETSTYAYEQY

j_gene: TRBJ2-7
v_gene: TRBV7-2
CDR3aa: ASSAVGRGAPYEQY

j_gene: TRBJ2-3
v_gene: TRBV7-2
CDR3aa: ASSLVASGGTDTQY

j_gene: TRBJ2-2
v_gene: TRBV20-1
CDR3aa: SARAPDTGELF

j_gene: TRBJ1-1
v_gene: TRBV4-1
CDR3aa: ASRPRSRGDSEAF

j_gene: TRBJ1-4
v_gene: TRBV12-3/TRBV12-4
CDR3aa: ASSHRDRGEKLF

j_gene: TRBJ2-3
v_gene: TRBV2
CDR3aa: ASSVWQGGTDTQY

j_gene: TRBJ2-3
v_gene: TRBV28
CDR3aa: ASSSSGWTDTQY

j_gene: TRBJ2-5
v_gene: TRBV29-1
CDR3aa: SVEMVVDQETQY

j_gene: TRBJ1-1
v_gene: TRBV9
CDR3aa: ASSTPGTEAF

j_gene: TRBJ2-4
v_gene: TRBV2
CDR3aa: ASSEGDIQY

j_gene: TRBJ2-1
v_gene: TRBV5-4
CDR3aa: ASSLAGIDEQF

j_gene: TRBJ2-2
v_gene: TRBV9
CDR3aa: ASTPTTGLPNTGELF

j_gene: TRBJ2-3
v_gene: TRBV12-3/TRBV12-4
CDR3aa: ASSPWTDTQY

j_gene: TRBJ1-6
v_gene: TRBV18
CDR3aa: ASSATTGVGNSPLH

j_gene: TRBJ1-5
v_gene: TRBV12-3/TRBV12-4
CDR3aa: ASKGSNQPQH

j_gene: TRBJ2-5
v_gene: TRBV7-3
CDR3aa: ASSLTGSSETQY

j_gene: TRBJ2-5
v_gene: TRBV5-6
CDR3aa: ASSLWQGETQY

j_gene: TRBJ2-1
v_gene: TRBV15
CDR3aa: ATAGRANSYNEQF

j_gene: TRBJ1-2
v_gene: TRBV5-1
CDR3aa: ASSLDTANYGYT

j_gene: TRBJ2-7
v_gene: TRBV11-2
CDR3aa: ASSFRQGMY

j_gene: TRBJ1-1
v_gene: TRBV28
CDR3aa: ASKTPFGNPNTEAF

j_gene: TRBJ1-2
v_gene: TRBV10-3
CDR3aa: AITMDRERGYT

j_gene: TRBJ2-5
v_gene: TRBV30
CDR3aa: AWSFGGGGQETQY

j_gene: .
v_gene: TRBV20-1
CDR3aa: SATQAGGGNEQF

j_gene: TRBJ2-6
v_gene: TRBV6-5
CDR3aa: ASSSQASGANVLT

j_gene: TRBJ2-4
v_gene: TRBV12-3/TRBV12-4
CDR3aa: ASAFGVTGLIQY

j_gene: TRBJ1-2
v_gene: TRBV29-1
CDR3aa: SVEGAWGRSQAGYT